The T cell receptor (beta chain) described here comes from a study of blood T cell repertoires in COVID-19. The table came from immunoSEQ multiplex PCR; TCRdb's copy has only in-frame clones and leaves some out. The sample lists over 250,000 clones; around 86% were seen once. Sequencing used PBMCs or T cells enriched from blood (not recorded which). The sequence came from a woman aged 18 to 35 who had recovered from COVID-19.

CDR3 DNA sequence: TGTGCCAGCTCACGCTCCTCTCGACTAGCGGACCTCTACGAGCAGTACTTC. Translated: CASSRSSRLADLYEQYF. The J gene is TRBJ2-7, the V gene TRBV18; 9 nucleotides line up with TRBD2. The CDR3 runs to 17 residues. The V segment lost 4 bases and the J segment 3 bases; nucleotides outside the gene matches: 13. Germline V CDR1 and CDR2: KGHSH, LQKENI.